Below, 6 T cell receptor beta chains from the same sample are listed, as sequenced in a study of OX40 agonist ivuxolimab in advanced cancers. The library came from the immunoSEQ multiplex PCR assay. This is the immuneACCESS table as TCRdb keeps it, with only in-frame sequences that have V and J called. A part of the clones is gone; compared with another copy, unresolved V genes explain less than half, and the rest is unexplained. A total of about 41,000 clones appear in this sample, around 87% of them only once. The ten top clones hold about a third of the sample. Source: CD4+ or CD8+ T cells sorted from blood, taken in a trial of the OX40 agonist ivuxolimab. The receptor set was obtained from an adult with an advanced solid tumor such as melanoma, head and neck, liver or kidney cancer.

This clone was observed a single time. V gene TRBV6-6 combines with J gene TRBJ2-7; perhaps TRBD1 as D (5 bases). The CDR3 runs 13 residues. CDR1 and CDR2 from the germline V gene are MNHNY and SVGAGI (reference sequence). V lost 0 bases and J 7 bases, leaving 10 bases between the germline ends. As DNA, the CDR3 is TGTGCCAGCAGTTACTCCCAGGGCCGGGAGCAGTACTTC. This gives the protein CASSYSQGREQYF.

V and J are TRBV10-3 and TRBJ2-5; 7 nucleotides agree with TRBD1. The CDR3 totals 16 residues. Germline lookup yields CDR1 ENHRY and CDR2 SYGVKD. The ends lost 3 bases at V and 3 bases at J; junction bases unmatched: 10. CDR3 loop: CAISDSPGQKEETQYF. CDR3 in DNA: TGTGCCATCAGTGATTCACCGGGACAGAAAGAAGAGACCCAGTACTTC.

V is TRBV7-9 and J is TRBJ2-1; no clear D gene. This CDR3 comprises 14 residues. Germline V gene lookup returns CDR1 SEHNR and CDR2 FQNEAQ (reference sequence). V was pared by 3 bases and J by 10 bases, with 16 bases between. CDR3 amino acids: CASSFKLDSAEQFF. The CDR3 region has the DNA TGTGCCAGCAGCTTCAAACTCGACTCGGCCGAGCAGTTCTTC.

The chain is built from TRBV11-3 and TRBJ2-3; 11 bases match TRBD2. The length of the CDR3 is 16 residues. Trimming at V came to 0 bases and at J to 1 base, leaving 0 bases not matched to a gene. The germline V gene has CDR1 SGHNT and CDR2 YENEEA. The CDR3 bases are TGTGCCAGCAGCTTAGAGACTAGCGGGGGCACAGATACGCAGTATTTT. Its protein is CASSLETSGGTDTQYF.

V usage is TRBV5-4 and J usage is TRBJ2-5; D is unresolved. V lost 0 bases, J lost 5 bases, and 5 bases lay in between. The length of the CDR3 is 12 residues. Looked up from germline, CDR1 is SGHNT and CDR2 is YYREEE (reference sequence). In DNA, the CDR3 is TGTGCCAGCAGCTTGGTGATGGAGACCCAGTACTTC. This codes for CASSLVMETQYF.

J is TRBJ1-5 and V is TRBV15; the D gene is possibly TRBD1 (5 bases). The germline V gene has CDR1 LNHNV and CDR2 YYDKDF (reference sequence). V shed 8 bases and J shed 1 base, with 12 bases lying between them. The CDR3 is 14 amino acids. CDR3 in amino acids: CATAEGDSNQPQHF. DNA of the CDR3: TGTGCCACCGCTGAAGGGGACAGCAATCAGCCCCAGCATTTT.